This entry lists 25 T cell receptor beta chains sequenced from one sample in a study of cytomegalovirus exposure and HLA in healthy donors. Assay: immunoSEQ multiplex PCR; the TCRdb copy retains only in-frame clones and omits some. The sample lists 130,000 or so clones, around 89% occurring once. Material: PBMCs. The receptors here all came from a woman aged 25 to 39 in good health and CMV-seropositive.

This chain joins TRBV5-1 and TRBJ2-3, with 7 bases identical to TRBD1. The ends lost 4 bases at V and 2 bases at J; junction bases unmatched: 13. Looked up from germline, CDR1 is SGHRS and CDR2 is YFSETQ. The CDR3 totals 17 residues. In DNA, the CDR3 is TGCGCCAGCAGCCGGACTGGACAGGACCTATCCACAGATACGCAGTATTTT. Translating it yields CASSRTGQDLSTDTQYF.

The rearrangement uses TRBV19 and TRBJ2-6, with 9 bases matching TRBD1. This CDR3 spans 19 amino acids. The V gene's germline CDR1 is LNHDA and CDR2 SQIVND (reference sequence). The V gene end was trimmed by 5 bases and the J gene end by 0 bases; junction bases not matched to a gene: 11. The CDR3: CASSPPGQGLSSGANVLTF. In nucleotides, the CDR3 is TGTGCCAGTAGTCCTCCTGGACAGGGGCTGTCCTCTGGGGCCAACGTCCTGACTTTC.

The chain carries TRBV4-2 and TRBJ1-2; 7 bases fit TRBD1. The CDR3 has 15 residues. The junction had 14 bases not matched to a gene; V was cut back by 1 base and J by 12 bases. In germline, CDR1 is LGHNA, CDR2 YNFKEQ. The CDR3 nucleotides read TGTGCCAGCAGCCAAGTGGTAGGGGGCTTAGTACGCGACACCTTC. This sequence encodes CASSQVVGGLVRDTF.

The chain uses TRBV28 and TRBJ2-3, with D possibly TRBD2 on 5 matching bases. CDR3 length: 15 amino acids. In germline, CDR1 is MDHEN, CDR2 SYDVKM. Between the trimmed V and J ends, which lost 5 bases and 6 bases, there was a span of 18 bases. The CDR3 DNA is TGTGCCAGCAGTCTATACCGGGGTTATGGGGATACGCAGTATTTT. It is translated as CASSLYRGYGDTQYF. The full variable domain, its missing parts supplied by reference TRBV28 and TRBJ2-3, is DVKVTQSSRYLVKRTGEKVFLECVQDMDHENMFWYRQDPGLGLRLIYFSYDVKMKEKGDIPEGYSVSREKKERFSLILESASTNQTSMYLCASSLYRGYGDTQYFGPGTRLTVL.

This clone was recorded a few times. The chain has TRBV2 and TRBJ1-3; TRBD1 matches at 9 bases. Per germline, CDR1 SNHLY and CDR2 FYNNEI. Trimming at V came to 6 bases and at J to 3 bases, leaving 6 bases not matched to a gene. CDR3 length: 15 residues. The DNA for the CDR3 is TGTGCCAGCAGCCGAGGGACAGGGTTTGGAAACACCATATATTTT. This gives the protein CASSRGTGFGNTIYF.

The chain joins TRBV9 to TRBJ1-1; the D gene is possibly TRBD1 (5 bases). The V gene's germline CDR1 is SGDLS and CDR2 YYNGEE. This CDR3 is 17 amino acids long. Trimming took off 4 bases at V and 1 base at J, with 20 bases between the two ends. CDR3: CASSIFQEGRGNTEAFF. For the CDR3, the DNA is TGTGCCAGCAGCATCTTCCAAGAAGGGAGGGGGAACACTGAAGCTTTCTTT.

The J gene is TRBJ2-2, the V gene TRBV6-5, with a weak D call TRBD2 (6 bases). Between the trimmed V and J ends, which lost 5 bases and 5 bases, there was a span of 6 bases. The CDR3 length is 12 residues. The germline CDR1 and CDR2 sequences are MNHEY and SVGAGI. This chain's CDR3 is CASSRGTGELFF. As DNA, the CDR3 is TGTGCCAGCAGTCGGGGGACCGGGGAGCTGTTTTTT.

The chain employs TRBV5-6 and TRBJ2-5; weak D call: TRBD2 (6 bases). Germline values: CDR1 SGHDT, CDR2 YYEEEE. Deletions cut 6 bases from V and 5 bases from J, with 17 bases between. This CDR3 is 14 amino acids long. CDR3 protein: CASTTLGGSETQYF. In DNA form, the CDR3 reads TGTGCCAGCACCACCCTGGGGGGAAGCGAGACCCAGTACTTC.

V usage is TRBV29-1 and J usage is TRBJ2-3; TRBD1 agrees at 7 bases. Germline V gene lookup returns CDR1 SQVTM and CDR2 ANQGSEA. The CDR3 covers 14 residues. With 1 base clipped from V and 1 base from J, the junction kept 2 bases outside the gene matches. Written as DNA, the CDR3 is TGCAGCGTTGAAGGAGGGGGCGGCACAGATACGCAGTATTTT. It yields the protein CSVEGGGGTDTQYF.

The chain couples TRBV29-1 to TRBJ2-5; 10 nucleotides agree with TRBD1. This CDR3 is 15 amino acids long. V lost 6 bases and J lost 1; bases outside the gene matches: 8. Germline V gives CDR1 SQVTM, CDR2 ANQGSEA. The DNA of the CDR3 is TGCAGCGTCCCCGACAGGGGGCTAACCCAAGAGACCCAGTACTTC. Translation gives CSVPDRGLTQETQYF. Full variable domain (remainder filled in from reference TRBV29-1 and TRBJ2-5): SAVISQKPSRDICQRGTSLTIQCQVDSQVTMMFWYRQQPGQSLTLIATANQGSEATYESGFVIDKFPISRPNLTFSTLTVSNMSPEDSSIYLCSVPDRGLTQETQYFGPGTRLLVL.

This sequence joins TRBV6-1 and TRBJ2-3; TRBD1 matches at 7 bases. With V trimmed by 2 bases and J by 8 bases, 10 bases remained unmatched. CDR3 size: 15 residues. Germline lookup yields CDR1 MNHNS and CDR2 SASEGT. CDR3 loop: CASSESLNEGATQYF. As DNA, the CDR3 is TGTGCCAGCAGTGAATCACTCAACGAGGGGGCTACGCAGTATTTT.

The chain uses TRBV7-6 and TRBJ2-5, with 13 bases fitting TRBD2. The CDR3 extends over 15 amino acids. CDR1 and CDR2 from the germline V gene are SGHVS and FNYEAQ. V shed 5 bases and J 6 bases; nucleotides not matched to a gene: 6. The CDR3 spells CASSQGTSGMKTQYF. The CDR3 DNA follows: TGTGCCAGCAGCCAGGGGACTAGCGGGATGAAGACCCAGTACTTC.

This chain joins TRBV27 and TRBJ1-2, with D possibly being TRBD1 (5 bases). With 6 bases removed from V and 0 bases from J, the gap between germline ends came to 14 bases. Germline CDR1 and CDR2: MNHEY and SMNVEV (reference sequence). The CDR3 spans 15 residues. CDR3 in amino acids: CASSHSRGPNYGYTF. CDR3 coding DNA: TGTGCCAGCAGCCACTCGCGGGGACCTAACTATGGCTACACCTTC.

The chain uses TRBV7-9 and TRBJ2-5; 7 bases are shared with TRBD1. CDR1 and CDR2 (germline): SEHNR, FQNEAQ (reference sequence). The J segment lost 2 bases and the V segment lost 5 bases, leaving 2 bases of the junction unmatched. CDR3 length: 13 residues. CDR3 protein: CASSQQGQETQYF. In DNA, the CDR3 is TGTGCCAGCAGCCAACAGGGGCAAGAGACCCAGTACTTC.

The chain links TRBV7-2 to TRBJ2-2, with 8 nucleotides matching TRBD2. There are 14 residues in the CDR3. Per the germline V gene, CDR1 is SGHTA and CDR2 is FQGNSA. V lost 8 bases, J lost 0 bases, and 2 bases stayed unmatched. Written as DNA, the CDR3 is TGTGCCAGCGGAGCGGGGGCGAACACCGGGGAGCTGTTTTTT. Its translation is CASGAGANTGELFF.

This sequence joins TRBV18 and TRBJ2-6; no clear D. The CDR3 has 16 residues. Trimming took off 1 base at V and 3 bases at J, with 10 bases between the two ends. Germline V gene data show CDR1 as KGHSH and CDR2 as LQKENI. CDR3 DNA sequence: TGTGCCAGCTCACCACTTTCACGGTTTGGGGCCAACGTCCTGACTTTC. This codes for CASSPLSRFGANVLTF.

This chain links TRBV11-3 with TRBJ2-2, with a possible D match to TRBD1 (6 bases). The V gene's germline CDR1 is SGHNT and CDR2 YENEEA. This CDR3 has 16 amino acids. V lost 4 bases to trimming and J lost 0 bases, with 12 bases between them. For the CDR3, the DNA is TGTGCCAGCAGCTCCTTCGGGACACCGAACACCGGGGAGCTGTTTTTT. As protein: CASSSFGTPNTGELFF. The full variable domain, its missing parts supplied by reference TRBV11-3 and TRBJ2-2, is EAGVVQSPRYKIIEKKQPVAFWCNPISGHNTLYWYLQNLGQGPELLIRYENEEAVDDSQLPKDRFSAERLKGVDSTLKIQPAELGDSAVYLCASSSFGTPNTGELFFGEGSRLTVL.

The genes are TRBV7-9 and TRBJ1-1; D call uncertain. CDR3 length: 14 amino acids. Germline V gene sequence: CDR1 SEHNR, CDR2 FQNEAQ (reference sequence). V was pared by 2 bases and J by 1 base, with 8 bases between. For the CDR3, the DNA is TGTGCCAGCAGCTTAATCGCGCCGAACACTGAAGCTTTCTTT. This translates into CASSLIAPNTEAFF. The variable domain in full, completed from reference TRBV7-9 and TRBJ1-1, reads DTGVSQNPRHKITKRGQNVTFRCDPISEHNRLYWYRQTLGQGPEFLTYFQNEAQLEKSRLLSDRFSAERPKGSFSTLEIQRTEQGDSAMYLCASSLIAPNTEAFFGQGTRLTVV.

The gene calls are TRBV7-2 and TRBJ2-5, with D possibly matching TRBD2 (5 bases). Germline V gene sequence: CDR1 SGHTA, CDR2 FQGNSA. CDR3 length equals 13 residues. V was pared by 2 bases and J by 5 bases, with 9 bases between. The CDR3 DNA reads TGTGCCAGCAGCTTAACTAGACTTGAGACCCAGTACTTC. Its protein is CASSLTRLETQYF.

This CDR3 reads CASSWAGGAEGQYF. The CDR3 coding sequence is TGTGCCAGCAGCTGGGCGGGGGGCGCAGAAGGGCAGTACTTC. This sequence joins TRBV11-2 and TRBJ2-7; TRBD2 aligns across 8 bases. The CDR3 consists of 14 residues. Germline values: CDR1 SGHAT, CDR2 FQNNGV. V lost 4 bases, J lost 9 bases, and 11 bases stayed unmatched.

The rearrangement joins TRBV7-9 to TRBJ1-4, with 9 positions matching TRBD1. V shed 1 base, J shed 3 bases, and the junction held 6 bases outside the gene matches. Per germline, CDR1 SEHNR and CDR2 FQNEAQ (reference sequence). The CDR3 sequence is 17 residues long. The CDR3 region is CASSLGDRVRSNEKLFF. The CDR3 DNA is TGTGCCAGCAGCTTAGGGGACAGGGTGAGATCTAATGAAAAACTGTTTTTT.

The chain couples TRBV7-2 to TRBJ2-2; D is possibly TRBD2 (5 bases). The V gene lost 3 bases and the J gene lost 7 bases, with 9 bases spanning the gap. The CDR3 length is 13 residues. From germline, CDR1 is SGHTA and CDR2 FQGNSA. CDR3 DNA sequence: TGTGCCAGCAGCTTCACTAGAGGCGGGGAGCTGTTTTTT. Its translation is CASSFTRGGELFF.

In DNA, the CDR3 is TGTGCCAGCAGCCGCCGGGACAGGGCGAACACCGGGGAGCTGTTTTTT. Amino acid sequence: CASSRRDRANTGELFF. The rearrangement links TRBV27 to TRBJ2-2; 9 positions agree with TRBD1. V was pared by 6 bases and J by 0 bases, with 5 bases of the junction left unmatched. This CDR3 has 16 amino acids. Germline V gene sequence: CDR1 MNHEY, CDR2 SMNVEV (reference sequence).

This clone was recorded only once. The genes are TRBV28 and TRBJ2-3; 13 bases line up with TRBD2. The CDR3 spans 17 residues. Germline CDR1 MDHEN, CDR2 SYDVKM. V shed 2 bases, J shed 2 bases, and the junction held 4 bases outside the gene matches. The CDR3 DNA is TGTGCCAGCAGTTTACTACTAGCGGGGGGGATCACAGATACGCAGTATTTT. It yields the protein CASSLLLAGGITDTQYF.

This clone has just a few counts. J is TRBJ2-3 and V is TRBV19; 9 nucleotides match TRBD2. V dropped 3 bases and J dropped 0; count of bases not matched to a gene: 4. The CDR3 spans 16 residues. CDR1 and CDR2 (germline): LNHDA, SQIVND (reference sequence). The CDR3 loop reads CASSIATSGSTDTQYF. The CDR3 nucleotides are TGTGCCAGTAGTATCGCCACTAGCGGGAGCACAGATACGCAGTATTTT.